This T cell receptor (beta chain) emerged from a study of T cell responses to AZD1222 COVID-19 vaccine. Overall study context: Second-dose intervals near 4 or 12 weeks were combined.

With regard to this clone: As yet, its antigen is unknown.

The length of the CDR3 is 13 residues. The germline V gene encodes CDR1 SGHKS and CDR2 YYEKEE (reference sequence). Trimming removed 7 bases from V and 3 bases from J, with 14 bases in between. Assay used: immunoSEQ multiplex PCR; TCRdb lists only in-frame clones, some missing. The sample carries roughly 120,000 clones, 92% recorded once. Study-level points and caveats: Researchers report vaccine-associated CD4 TCRs spanning spike, with dominance at 160-218 and 743-854.

This sequence joins TRBV5-5 and TRBJ2-7, with D tentatively TRBD2 (6 bases). The sequencing used peripheral blood, collected on day 0 of AZD1222 vaccination. This clonotype was obtained from an adult in good health. The CDR3: CASEEGNSYEQYF. CDR3 coding DNA: TGTGCCAGCGAGGAGGGGAATAGCTACGAGCAGTACTTC.